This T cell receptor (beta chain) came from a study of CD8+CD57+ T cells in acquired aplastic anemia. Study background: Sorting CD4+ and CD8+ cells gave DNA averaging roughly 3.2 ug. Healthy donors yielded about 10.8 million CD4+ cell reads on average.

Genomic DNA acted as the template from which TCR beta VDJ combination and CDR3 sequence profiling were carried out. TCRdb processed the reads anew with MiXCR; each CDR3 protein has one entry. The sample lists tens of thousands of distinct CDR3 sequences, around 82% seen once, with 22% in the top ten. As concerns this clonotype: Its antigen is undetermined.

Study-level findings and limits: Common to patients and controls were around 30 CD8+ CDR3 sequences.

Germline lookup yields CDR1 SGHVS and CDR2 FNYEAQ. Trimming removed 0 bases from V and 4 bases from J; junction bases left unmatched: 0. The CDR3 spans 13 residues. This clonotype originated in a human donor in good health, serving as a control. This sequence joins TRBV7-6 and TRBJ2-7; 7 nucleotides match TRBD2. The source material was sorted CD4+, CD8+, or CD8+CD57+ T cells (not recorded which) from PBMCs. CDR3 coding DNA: TGTGCCAGCAGCTTAGCGGGGGGGTACGAGCAGTACTTC. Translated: CASSLAGGYEQYF.